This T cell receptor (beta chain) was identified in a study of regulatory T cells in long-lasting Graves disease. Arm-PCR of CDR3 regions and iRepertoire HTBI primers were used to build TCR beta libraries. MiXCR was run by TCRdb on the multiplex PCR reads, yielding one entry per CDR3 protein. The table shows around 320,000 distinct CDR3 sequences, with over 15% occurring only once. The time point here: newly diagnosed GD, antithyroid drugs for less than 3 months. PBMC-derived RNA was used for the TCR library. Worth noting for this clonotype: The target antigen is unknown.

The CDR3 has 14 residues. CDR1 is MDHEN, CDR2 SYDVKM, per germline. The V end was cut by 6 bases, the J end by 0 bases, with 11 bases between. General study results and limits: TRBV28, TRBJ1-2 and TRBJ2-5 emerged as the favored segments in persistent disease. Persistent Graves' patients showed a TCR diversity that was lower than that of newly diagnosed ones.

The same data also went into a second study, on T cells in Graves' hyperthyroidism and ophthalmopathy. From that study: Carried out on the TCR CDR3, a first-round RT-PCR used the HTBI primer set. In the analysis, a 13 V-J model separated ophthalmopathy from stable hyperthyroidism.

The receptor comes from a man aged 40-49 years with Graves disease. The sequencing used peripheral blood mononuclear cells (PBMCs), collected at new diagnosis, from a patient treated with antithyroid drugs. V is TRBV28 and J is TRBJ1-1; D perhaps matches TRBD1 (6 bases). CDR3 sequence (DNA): TGTGCCAGCAGCCCGGGGACAATGAACACTGAAGCTTTCTTT. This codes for CASSPGTMNTEAFF.